A selection of T cell receptor beta chains follows, all from one sample in a study of shared clonotypes between healthy human individuals. Only in-frame clones appear in the TCRdb table, and some are missing; sequencing was by immunoSEQ multiplex PCR. The sample contains some 1 million clones, about 77% of which appear only once. The sequencing input was memory CD4+ T cells sorted from blood. All receptors derive from a man younger than 35 in good health. Each CDR3 is given with its conserved first and last residue. D genes are given only for firm matches. Size tells how often a clone was seen (once, few, many) or the class of an expanded clone, and some rows leave it out.

CASSKGHANEKLFF,TGTGCCAGCAGTAAGGGGCACGCTAATGAAAAACTGTTTTTT,TRBJ1-4,NA,TRBV6-5,NA
CASSPQGKGRYGYTF,TGTGCCAGCAGCCCACAGGGAAAGGGGCGTTATGGCTACACCTTC,TRBJ1-2,NA,TRBV9,NA
CASSETRASPLHF,TGTGCCAGCAGTGAAACGAGGGCTTCACCCCTCCACTTT,TRBJ1-6,NA,TRBV6-1,NA
CASSPVSGLNTEAFF,TGTGCCAGCTCACCCGTCTCCGGGCTGAACACTGAAGCTTTCTTT,TRBJ1-1,NA,TRBV18,NA
CASSYAGNQPQHF,TGTGCCAGCAGTTATGCCGGCAATCAGCCCCAGCATTTT,TRBJ1-5,NA,TRBV28,NA
CASSQTGNTEAFF,TGCGCCAGCAGCCAAACAGGGAACACTGAAGCTTTCTTT,TRBJ1-1,NA,TRBV4-3,NA
CASSLVPSYEQYF,TGTGCCAGCAGCTTGGTCCCTTCCTACGAGCAGTACTTC,TRBJ2-7,few,TRBV5-4,NA
CASSLADRPGYGYTF,TGTGCCAGCAGCTTAGCGGACAGGCCGGGGTATGGCTACACCTTC,TRBJ1-2,NA,TRBV7-8,TRBD1
CASSLEGQGTGQPQHF,TGTGCCAGCAGCTTAGAGGGGCAGGGTACGGGCCAGCCCCAGCATTTT,TRBJ1-5,NA,TRBV7-2,NA
CASSLVGGTKNTGELFF,TGTGCCAGCAGCTTAGTGGGTGGGACAAAGAACACCGGGGAGCTGTTTTTT,TRBJ2-2,NA,TRBV7-2,NA
CASSYQGGEKLFF,TGTGCCAGCAGTTACCAGGGCGGTGAAAAACTGTTTTTT,TRBJ1-4,NA,TRBV6-6,NA
CASSASGGGNNEQFF,TGTGCCAGCAGTGCTAGCGGGGGGGGTAACAATGAGCAGTTCTTC,TRBJ2-1,many,TRBV2,TRBD2
CASSASGTGNYGYTF,TGTGCCAGCAGCGCCTCCGGGACGGGTAACTATGGCTACACCTTC,TRBJ1-2,once,TRBV6-1,NA
CASSNRQGGTYEQYF,TGTGCCAGTAGTAACCGACAGGGGGGTACCTACGAGCAGTACTTC,TRBJ2-7,NA,TRBV19,TRBD1
CSVEERKLAASTDTQYF,TGCAGCGTTGAAGAGCGGAAACTAGCGGCCAGCACAGATACGCAGTATTTT,TRBJ2-3,NA,TRBV29-1,TRBD2
CASSRTGLAGGTYEQYF,TGTGCCAGCTCACGAACGGGACTAGCGGGAGGTACCTACGAGCAGTACTTC,TRBJ2-7,NA,TRBV18,TRBD2
CASSPIGTVDTQYF,TGTGCCAGCAGCCCCATCGGGACAGTCGATACGCAGTATTTT,TRBJ2-3,NA,TRBV7-9,TRBD1
CATSRPSQGFSEKLFF,TGTGCCACCAGCAGACCTTCACAGGGATTTTCAGAAAAACTGTTTTTT,TRBJ1-4,NA,TRBV15,NA
CASSLVGTSYNEQFF,TGCGCCAGCAGCTTGGTTGGTACCTCCTACAATGAGCAGTTCTTC,TRBJ2-1,NA,TRBV5-1,NA
CASSIADTQYF,TGTGCCAGCAGCATCGCAGATACGCAGTATTTT,TRBJ2-3,NA,TRBV6-1,NA
CASSGTSGGNEQYF,TGCGCCAGCAGTGGGACTAGCGGGGGCAACGAGCAGTACTTC,TRBJ2-7,NA,TRBV10-1,TRBD2
CASRVQETYEQYF,TGTGCCAGCAGGGTACAGGAGACTTACGAGCAGTACTTC,TRBJ2-7,NA,TRBV2,NA
CASSQASGHGDTQYF,TGTGCCAGCAGCCAAGCGAGCGGGCACGGAGATACGCAGTATTTT,TRBJ2-3,NA,TRBV11-3,NA
CAISENTGELFF,TGTGCCATCAGTGAGAATACCGGGGAGCTGTTTTTT,TRBJ2-2,NA,TRBV10-3,NA
CASRQGRLAGAFAGELFF,TGCGCCAGCAGGCAGGGCCGGCTAGCAGGAGCGTTTGCCGGGGAGCTGTTTTTT,TRBJ2-2,NA,TRBV5-1,NA
CASSQAYGELFF,TGTGCCAGCAGCCAGGCGTACGGGGAGCTGTTTTTT,TRBJ2-2,NA,TRBV5-8,NA
CASKRSRVEGETQYF,TGTGCCAGTAAAAGGAGTAGGGTGGAAGGAGAGACCCAGTACTTC,TRBJ2-5,NA,TRBV19,NA
CASSAVQQGQPQHF,TGTGCCAGCAGCGCGGTCCAACAGGGACAGCCCCAGCATTTT,TRBJ1-5,NA,TRBV9,NA
CASSPPRDSTYEQYF,TGTGCCAGCTCACCACCGCGGGACAGTACCTACGAGCAGTACTTC,TRBJ2-7,NA,TRBV18,NA
CASSEQGMYSPLHF,TGCGCCAGCAGCGAACAGGGGATGTATTCACCCCTCCACTTT,TRBJ1-6,NA,TRBV5-1,TRBD1
CASSPRDRAGTDTQYF,TGTGCCAGCAGCCCTCGGGACAGAGCGGGCACAGATACGCAGTATTTT,TRBJ2-3,NA,TRBV9,TRBD1
CAWSVAGSGETQYF,TGTGCCTGGAGTGTAGCGGGGTCGGGGGAGACCCAGTACTTC,TRBJ2-5,NA,TRBV30,TRBD2
CASSFRTSGRTLSYNEQFF,TGTGCCAGCAGCTTCCGGACTAGCGGGAGGACCCTCTCCTACAATGAGCAGTTCTTC,TRBJ2-1,NA,TRBV7-6,TRBD2
CASSSGQGPNTEAFF,TGCGCCAGCAGCTCGGGACAGGGGCCGAACACTGAAGCTTTCTTT,TRBJ1-1,few,TRBV4-1,TRBD1
CASSVGQAISADTQYF,TGTGCCAGCAGCGTCGGGCAGGCGATTTCCGCAGATACGCAGTATTTT,TRBJ2-3,NA,TRBV9,NA